The 6 T cell receptor beta chains below all came from one sample that was sequenced in a study of beta chain features in type 1 diabetes (dated by TCRdb to the late 2010s). Findings and caveats that apply to the study as a whole: In all four CD4+ subsets, TCRB CDR3 length was moderately but significantly shorter in type 1 diabetes patients.

No antigens are known for them. The protocol used for the library was the immunoSEQ multiplex PCR assay. The entire amount of isolated RNA was reverse transcribed using the High Capacity cDNA Reverse Transcription Kit, so the sequenced TCRB transcripts were expressed ones. TCRdb mirrors the immuneACCESS table, restricted to in-frame sequences. Some clones are absent from its copies; in checked studies, under half trace to an unresolved V gene, and the reason for the others is unknown. The sample table lists approximately 140,000 clones, 7% to 10% of them with a count of one. The ten top clones hold 0.65% to 0.75% of the sample. The material sequenced was central memory CD4+ T cells from blood. All receptors come from a man aged 25 to 40 with type 1 diabetes.

The chain links TRBV27 to TRBJ1-2; D unclear. This CDR3 comprises 14 residues. The V gene lost 0 bases and the J gene lost 7 bases, with 12 bases spanning the gap. CDR1 MNHEY and CDR2 SMNVEV come from the germline V gene (reference sequence). CDR3: CASSLSGVVGGYTF. Here the CDR3 DNA reads TGTGCCAGCAGTTTATCCGGGGTTGTGGGTGGCTACACCTTC.

This clone has a handful of counts. The chain recombines TRBV13 with TRBJ2-3; no definite D call. The CDR3 covers 16 residues. With 5 bases removed from V and 4 bases from J, the gap between germline ends came to 19 bases. The germline CDR1 and CDR2 sequences are PRHDT and FYEKMQ (reference sequence). CDR3 nucleotides: TGTGCCAGCAGCGACCCAATTGGGCAGGCTCCAGATACGCAGTATTTT. This sequence encodes CASSDPIGQAPDTQYF.

This clone was seen a handful of times. This chain links TRBV6-5 with TRBJ2-3; D might be TRBD1 (5 bases). Germline loops: CDR1 MNHEY, CDR2 SVGAGI. Trimming cost V 0 bases and J 5 bases, with 9 bases left between them. This CDR3 has 14 amino acids. CDR3 sequence (DNA): TGTGCCAGCAGTTACTCGCGTAGGGGAGATACGCAGTATTTT. Translation: CASSYSRRGDTQYF.

The J gene is TRBJ2-1, the V gene TRBV18; TRBD2 agrees at 8 bases. The CDR3 runs to 15 residues. Germline trimming cut 5 bases from V and 6 bases from J; bases unmatched to any gene: 9. The germline gives CDR1 KGHSH, CDR2 LQKENI. CDR3 nucleotide sequence: TGTGCCAGCTCATTGCGGGGGGCCAGAACCAATGAGCAGTTCTTC. Protein: CASSLRGARTNEQFF.

The CDR3 nucleotides are TGTGCCAGCAGCCAAGACTCGACTAGCAATGAGCAGTTCTTC. Its translation: CASSQDSTSNEQFF. The chain has TRBV4-2 and TRBJ2-1, with D maybe TRBD2 (6 bases). V lost 0 bases, J lost 6 bases, and 9 bases lay in between. The CDR3 totals 14 residues. In germline, CDR1 is LGHNA, CDR2 YNFKEQ.

This clone came up many times. The J gene is TRBJ2-7, the V gene TRBV28; TRBD1 matches at 7 bases. The germline V gene encodes CDR1 MDHEN and CDR2 SYDVKM. Trimming took 11 bases from V and 0 from J; bases not matched to a gene: 4. This CDR3 region has 12 residues. This CDR3 is CAVTGASYEQYF. The CDR3 DNA follows: TGTGCCGTAACAGGGGCCTCCTACGAGCAGTACTTC.